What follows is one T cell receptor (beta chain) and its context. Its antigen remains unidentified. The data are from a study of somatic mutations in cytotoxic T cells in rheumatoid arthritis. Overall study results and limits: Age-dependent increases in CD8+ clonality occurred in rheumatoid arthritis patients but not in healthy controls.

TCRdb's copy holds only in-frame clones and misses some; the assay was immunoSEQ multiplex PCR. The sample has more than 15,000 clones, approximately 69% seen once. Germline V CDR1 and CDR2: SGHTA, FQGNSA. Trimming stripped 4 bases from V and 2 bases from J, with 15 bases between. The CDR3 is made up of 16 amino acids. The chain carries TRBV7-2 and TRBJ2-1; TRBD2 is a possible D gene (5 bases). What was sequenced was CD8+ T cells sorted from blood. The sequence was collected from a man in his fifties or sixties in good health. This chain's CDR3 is CASSSAVEGAYNEQFF. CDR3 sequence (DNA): TGTGCCAGCAGCTCCGCCGTTGAGGGCGCCTACAATGAGCAGTTCTTC.